This T cell receptor (beta chain) was retrieved from a study of cytomegalovirus exposure and HLA in healthy donors. Across the whole study: From HLA-typed donors, an early data release held about 92 million unique TCRs.

Study-wide results and limits: Whilst most TCR sequences proved rare, a subset of public TCRs occurred across many donors. Among TCR beta chains, those listed as cytomegalovirus-associated numbered around 180.

Primers included in the PCR were 60 Vbeta and 13 Jbeta primers. TCRdb's copy holds only in-frame clones and misses some; the assay was immunoSEQ multiplex PCR. This sample has around 200,000 clones; approximately 79% occur once, and the top ten carry approximately 6.3%. A remark on this clone: Its antigen is unknown.

Germline trimming cut 8 bases from V and 5 bases from J; bases unmatched to any gene: 7. The CDR3 covers 14 residues. From germline, CDR1 is SGHVS and CDR2 FQNEAQ. This sequence was found in a middle-aged man in good health and CMV-seropositive. Sequencing was carried out using PBMCs. The chain couples TRBV7-8 to TRBJ2-1; 9 bases align to TRBD2. CDR3 in DNA: TGTGCCAGCCGAGCGGGGGGCCTACACAATGAGCAGTTCTTC. It yields the protein CASRAGGLHNEQFF.